The present T cell receptor (beta chain) was sequenced within a study of T cells after yellow fever vaccination. V lost 7 bases and J lost 3, with 17 bases in between. The CDR3 has 14 residues. The germline gives CDR1 SGHRS, CDR2 YFSETQ. This clonotype has only a few counts. TCRdb reprocessed the 5' RACE reads via MiXCR and lists one record per CDR3 protein. The repertoire includes a few hundred thousand distinct CDR3 sequences, around 6.4% of them detected once, and 14% to 15% sits in the top ten. This rearrangement joins TRBV5-1 to TRBJ2-7, with D perhaps given as TRBD1 or TRBD2 (5 bases each). Sequences were derived from PBMCs, sampled 5 days after the yellow fever booster vaccination. The origin of this receptor is a man between 25 and 39 years old who received the YFV17D yellow fever vaccine. This CDR3 is CASGPRDGFYEQYF. As DNA, the CDR3 is TGCGCCAGCGGTCCCCGGGACGGATTCTACGAGCAGTACTTC.